Reported below is one T cell receptor (beta chain). This clone was seen a single time. Its target antigen remains unknown. Qualities for individual bases were not recorded, and no much larger clone is one base off. TCRbeta CDR3 regions were amplified from genomic DNA using the immunoSEQ Assay, a bias-controlled multiplex PCR. The published analysis was carried out like this. The number of nucleated cells in each sample was estimated from the amplification of reference gene primers within the assay. Sequence reads were collapsed and filtered to measure the absolute abundance of every unique TCRbeta CDR3 rearrangement. For each sample, productive Simpson clonality was calculated as the square root of Simpson's diversity index across productive rearrangements. Held by TCRdb, this immuneACCESS table contains in-frame sequences only and omits some clones. Under half of the omission traces to an unresolved V gene where checked; the cause of the rest is unknown. V and J calls and clone size are those listed in that table; D and trimming were worked out from the DNA. This sample is represented by 35,000 to 40,000 clones; about nine tenths of them were singletons. The ten biggest clones cover about 12% of the sample.

The entry originates in a study of blood T cell repertoires in COVID-19 (dated by TCRdb to about 2020). With respect to the entire study: The collaborator samples originated in the United States, Italy and Spain and spanned the acute and convalescent phases of COVID-19. The material from the prospective study consisted of cDNA or gDNA derived from T cells, B-cell-depleted T cells, or PBMCs. The dataset comprised deeply sampled blood TCRbeta repertoires from subjects exposed to, actively infected with, or recovered from COVID-19. The repertoires were released in a freely available public database intended as a resource for research on the immune response to SARS-CoV-2. Samples came from the ongoing ImmuneRACE study (first 160 participants) plus 1,254 subjects from 6 global collaborators. Nearly every sample came with metadata listing a de-identified subject ID, COVID-19 status, age in years and sex. Where available, HLA class I and class II types were obtained from metadata supplied by the sample provider rather than from assay-based typing.

The study at large found these results: The amount of clinical and demographic metadata varied by source and participant and was provided uncurated.

The collaborating institutions used their own protocols to collect whole blood in K2EDTA tubes. Collaborator samples were shipped for TCRbeta analysis as frozen whole blood, isolated PBMCs, or DNA extracted from either sample type. CDR1 is given as LNHNV and CDR2 as YYDKDF, both from the germline V gene (reference sequence). Trimming removed 0 bases from V and 8 bases from J; the gene matches leave 9 bases unexplained. The CDR3 starts with the cysteine, ends with the phenylalanine, and has 15 residues. Only the CDR3 DNA is retained, 45 bases long and in frame from the first base. This TCR was sampled from a man between 70 and 80 years old with acute or convalescent COVID-19. The sequence joins TRBV15 to TRBJ1-2, with 7 central nucleotides matching TRBD1. Sequenced material: peripheral blood. Here the CDR3 is given as CATSRDRRDRWGYTF. The nucleotide sequence reads as follows: TGTGCCACCAGCAGAGACCGCCGGGACAGATGGGGCTACACCTTC.